This paragraph covers one T cell receptor (beta chain) sequence. The data were taken from a study of blood T cell repertoires in COVID-19. Background on the study: Acute and convalescent COVID-19 samples came from the United States, Italy and Spain. The cDNA or gDNA used as material had been derived from T cells, B-cell-depleted T cells, or PBMCs.

Per the original data handling: For nucleated cells, counts were estimated from reference gene primer amplification. The data were produced by immunoSEQ multiplex PCR, yet TCRdb's version contains in-frame clones alone and is incomplete. From that table come the V and J calls and clone size; the DNA was used to work out D and trimming. The repertoire holds over 110,000 clones, with around 81% as singletons. V was clipped by 1 base and J by 0 bases, with 10 bases between them. The germline CDR1 and CDR2 sequences are SGHVS and FQNEAQ. The CDR3 consists of 16 residues. The chain uses TRBV7-8 and TRBJ1-3; no clear D gene. The sequenced material came from peripheral blood. This TCR came from a human donor in a cohort sampled during active COVID-19. CDR3 sequence reads: CASSLGSYSSGNTIYF. In nucleotides, the CDR3 is TGTGCCAGCAGCTTAGGAAGCTACAGCTCTGGAAACACCATATATTTT.